This T cell receptor beta chain is from a study of shared clonotypes between healthy human individuals. Sorted-subset replicate PCR reactions were performed with 200 ng DNA, corresponding to tens of thousands of T cell genomes. Per the study methods: Filtering was not the same, since immunoSEQ gave junction-only sequences without quality scores. Sequencing used immunoSEQ multiplex PCR; TCRdb keeps in-frame clones, though not all of them. That table furnishes V, J and clone size, whereas the DNA furnished D and trimming. Of more than 2 million clones in the sample, around 93% were seen once. Naive CD8 cells comprised CD45RO-negative, CCR7-positively selected cells, excluding terminally differentiated effector memory CD45RA+ cells. The donors were all Caucasian adults (living in Nashville, Tennessee). Germline V gene lookup returns CDR1 SGHRS and CDR2 YFSETQ. CDR3 length: 12 amino acids. V lost 4 bases, J lost 11 bases, and 15 bases lay in between.

The chain uses TRBV5-1 and TRBJ1-1; D is ambiguous. The sequencing input was naive CD8+ T cells from PBMCs. The clonotype was recovered from a young man in good health. Some clones in this sample may be carry-over from other donors' samples. The CDR3 region has the DNA TGCGCCAGCAGCCGAGGAGACACGGCCGCTTTCTTT. Its protein product is CASSRGDTAAFF.